This T cell receptor beta chain stems from a study of OX40 agonist ivuxolimab in advanced cancers. Autoimmune disease history or systemic immunosuppression disqualified patients. Sequencing used immunoSEQ multiplex PCR; TCRdb keeps in-frame clones, though not all of them. The sample lists tens of thousands of clones; 88% were seen once. V lost 2 bases and J lost 4; bases outside the gene matches: 3. Germline CDR1 and CDR2: SGHRS and YFSETQ. The CDR3 is 15 residues long. Notes on this clone: Its antigen is as yet unknown.

Overall study results and limits: The CD4+ and CD8+ T cells in the blood had expanded clonally by week 6 at 0.1 to 3.0 mg/kg.

The source was CD4+ or CD8+ T cells sorted from blood, collected in a trial of the OX40 agonist ivuxolimab. The clonotype comes from an adult with an advanced solid tumor such as melanoma, head and neck, liver or kidney cancer. The V gene is TRBV5-1, the J gene TRBJ2-3; 11 bases agree with TRBD1. The CDR3 is CASSFGDRGADTQYF. CDR3 nucleotide sequence: TGCGCCAGCAGCTTTGGGGACAGGGGGGCAGATACGCAGTATTTT.